A single sample is the source of the 14 T cell receptor beta chains below, sequenced in a study of identical twins (dated by TCRdb to about 2016). Library method: 5' RACE. Reads for this sample came from an Illumina HiSeq 2000. The public sequencing data were trimmed at Q25 with fastp and processed into clonotypes with MiXCR by TCRdb, which kept only in-frame beta chains. Rows merge per CDR3 protein into single entries with the most common DNA and genes. The sample yields roughly 500,000 distinct CDR3 sequences; roughly a fifth were counted once. The top ten constitute around 0.9% of the sample. The same sample was also used in a study of T cells expressing NK-cell markers.

Sequenced input: CD4+ T cells sorted from blood. The source of these receptors is a woman under 30 in good health.

This clonotype was observed a handful of times. The chain couples TRBV19 to TRBJ2-2; D may be TRBD2 (6 bases). Trimming left V 6 bases short and J 8 bases short, with 25 bases between. The CDR3 is made up of 17 amino acids. Germline CDR1 LNHDA, CDR2 SQIVND (reference sequence). DNA of the CDR3: TGTGCCAGTAGAATAAAACCGACCGGAGGGCCAGGTGGGGAGCTGTTTTTT. It is translated as CASRIKPTGGPGGELFF.

This clonotype showed up many times. The chain couples TRBV12-3 or TRBV12-4 to TRBJ2-3; TRBD2 matches 10 bases. Trimming took 1 base from V and 5 from J; bases not matched to a gene: 6. The CDR3 extends over 16 amino acids. The CDR3 sequence: CASSLGLAGAGDTQYF. The CDR3 DNA reads TGTGCCAGCAGTTTAGGCCTAGCGGGAGCGGGAGATACGCAGTATTTT.

This clonotype appeared a few times. The CDR3 DNA reads TGCGCCAGCAGCTTGGCCCTTAACAATGAGCAGTTCTTC. Its translation is CASSLALNNEQFF. The rearrangement uses TRBV5-1 and TRBJ2-1; D is undetermined. V lost 0 bases to trimming and J lost 5 bases, with 6 bases between them. Germline lookup yields CDR1 SGHRS and CDR2 YFSETQ. The CDR3 contains 13 residues.

Note on this clonotype: At one boundary the junction diverges from the germline segment, which might be a read error. The chain recombines TRBV12-3 or TRBV12-4 with TRBJ1-2; TRBD1 is a possible D gene (5 bases). The CDR3 consists of 11 residues. The CDR3 protein is CASSLIRDVLF. The CDR3 region has the DNA TGTGCCAGCAGCTTAATCCGGGACGTTCTCTTC.

This clonotype has just a few counts. This chain's CDR3 is CASSLQSGLATNEQFF. CDR3 DNA sequence: TGTGCCAGCAGCCTTCAATCTGGACTAGCGACTAATGAGCAGTTCTTC. This chain joins TRBV7-2 and TRBJ2-1; 9 bases are a match to TRBD2. Germline V gene data show CDR1 as SGHTA and CDR2 as FQGNSA. V was clipped by 5 bases and J by 7 bases; unmatched bases: 12. This CDR3 region has 16 residues.

V is TRBV5-1 and J is TRBJ2-1, with D possibly being TRBD2 (6 bases). Trimming left V 3 bases short and J 4 bases short, with 11 bases between. The CDR3 covers 14 residues. The germline V gene has CDR1 SGHRS and CDR2 YFSETQ. CDR3 coding DNA: TGCGCCAGCAGCTACCTGGGGGGTTACAATGAGCAGTTCTTC. It yields the protein CASSYLGGYNEQFF.

This clonotype has more than one count but fewer than ten. V usage is TRBV20-1 and J usage is TRBJ2-1; 8 nucleotides align to TRBD1. The CDR3 has 13 amino acids. Germline-derived CDR1 and CDR2 are DFQATT and SNEGSKA (reference sequence). J was trimmed by 7 bases and V by 8 bases; bases with no gene match: 10. DNA of the CDR3: TGCAGTAGCCGGACAGGGTATTCAAATGAGCAGTTCTTC. This gives the protein CSSRTGYSNEQFF.

The chain couples TRBV7-9 to TRBJ2-1, with TRBD2 identical over 9 bases. The CDR3 loop spans 14 amino acids. From germline, CDR1 is SEHNR and CDR2 FQNEAQ (reference sequence). With V trimmed by 9 bases and J by 7 bases, 10 bases remained unmatched. The CDR3 is CASTWGLALNEQFF. The CDR3 DNA reads as TGTGCCAGTACGTGGGGACTAGCCCTAAATGAGCAGTTCTTC.

The chain combines TRBV6-1 with TRBJ1-2; D is uncertain. Germline values: CDR1 MNHNS, CDR2 SASEGT. The V end was cut by 6 bases, the J end by 3 bases, with 11 bases between. The CDR3 consists of 13 residues. Here the CDR3 reads CASSGRGDYGYTF. The CDR3 coding sequence is TGTGCCAGCAGCGGACGGGGAGACTATGGCTACACCTTC.

The chain has TRBV7-8 and TRBJ2-2, with 7 bases lining up with TRBD1. The CDR3 covers 15 residues. From germline, CDR1 is SGHVS and CDR2 FQNEAQ. J gave up 2 bases and V 8 bases, and 8 bases lay outside the gene matches. CDR3 in amino acids: CASGIQGRNTGELFF. For the CDR3, the DNA is TGTGCCAGCGGGATACAGGGGCGAAACACCGGGGAGCTGTTTTTT.

This clonotype showed up just a few times. The chain combines TRBV18 with TRBJ2-1, with a tentative D call TRBD2 (6 bases). Trimming stripped 0 bases from V and 5 bases from J, with 11 bases between. The germline gives CDR1 KGHSH, CDR2 LQKENI. CDR3 length: 15 amino acids. CDR3 loop: CASSPPVGGNNEQFF. Here the CDR3 DNA reads TGTGCCAGCTCACCACCTGTGGGCGGGAACAATGAGCAGTTCTTC. The full variable domain, its missing parts supplied by reference TRBV18 and TRBJ2-1, is NAGVMQNPRHLVRRRGQEARLRCSPMKGHSHVYWYRQLPEEGLKFMVYLQKENIIDESGMPKERFSAEFPKEGPSILRIQQVVRGDSAAYFCASSPPVGGNNEQFFGPGTRLTVL.

The gene calls are TRBV7-9 and TRBJ2-5; D is perhaps TRBD1 (8 bases). Trimming stripped 8 bases from V and 7 bases from J, with 14 bases between. The CDR3 runs 12 residues. Germline V gene lookup returns CDR1 SEHNR and CDR2 FQNEAQ (reference sequence). CDR3 region: CASATGEGTQYF. As DNA, the CDR3 is TGTGCCAGCGCGACAGGGGAGGGGACCCAGTACTTC.

The V call is TRBV5-6, the J call TRBJ1-2, with 7 nucleotides matching TRBD1. CDR1 SGHDT and CDR2 YYEEEE come from the germline V gene. Trimming cost V 3 bases and J 0 bases; bases outside gene matches: 2. This CDR3 is 14 amino acids long. DNA of the CDR3: TGTGCCAGCAGCTGGACAGGATCTAACTATGGCTACACCTTC. Its translation is CASSWTGSNYGYTF.

The chain recombines TRBV20-1 with TRBJ2-7, with 8 positions matching TRBD2. The germline V gene has CDR1 DFQATT and CDR2 SNEGSKA (reference sequence). After removal of 5 bases from V and 2 bases from J, the junction contained 8 bases not matched to a gene. This CDR3 contains 14 residues. The CDR3 DNA reads TGCAGTGCTGAAATTAGCGGGGCGACCTACGAGCAGTACTTC. It codes for CSAEISGATYEQYF.